The T cell receptor (beta chain) under discussion was sequenced for a study of blood T cell repertoires in COVID-19. The repertoire was sequenced with immunoSEQ multiplex PCR; TCRdb's copy has only in-frame clones and lacks some. Found here are approximately 300,000 clones, roughly 90% of them singletons; the top ten hold roughly 6.8%. This clone showed up just a few times. With 4 bases removed from V and 4 bases from J, the gap between germline ends came to 7 bases. Germline V lookup: CDR1 SGHAT, CDR2 FQNNGV. The CDR3 length is 12 residues. This clonotype originated in a woman in her twenties or thirties with COVID-19, enrolled during active disease. The material sequenced was peripheral blood. The J gene is TRBJ1-1, the V gene TRBV11-2; D unresolved. In DNA, the CDR3 is TGTGCCAGCAGCTGGAGGCCCACTGAAGCTTTCTTT. This codes for CASSWRPTEAFF.